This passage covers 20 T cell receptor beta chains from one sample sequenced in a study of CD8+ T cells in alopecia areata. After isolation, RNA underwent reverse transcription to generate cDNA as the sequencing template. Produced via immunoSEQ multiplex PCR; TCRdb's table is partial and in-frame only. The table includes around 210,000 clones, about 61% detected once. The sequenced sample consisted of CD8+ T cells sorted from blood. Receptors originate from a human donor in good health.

CDR3 loop: CASSSGTANSPLHF. Written as DNA, the CDR3 is TGTGCCAGCAGCTCCGGGACAGCTAATTCACCCCTCCACTTT. The chain couples TRBV5-6 to TRBJ1-6, with 7 bases that match TRBD1. The CDR3 extends over 14 amino acids. Looked up from germline, CDR1 is SGHDT and CDR2 is YYEEEE. V dropped 3 bases and J dropped 6; count of bases not matched to a gene: 3.

The CDR3 spells CSVVPGTDTQYF. For the CDR3, the DNA is TGCAGCGTTGTCCCAGGCACAGATACGCAGTATTTT. J is TRBJ2-3 and V is TRBV29-1, with unresolved D. V was shortened by 4 bases and J by 1 base, with 6 bases between the two germline ends. This CDR3 is 12 amino acids long. Germline CDR1 and CDR2: SQVTM and ANQGSEA.

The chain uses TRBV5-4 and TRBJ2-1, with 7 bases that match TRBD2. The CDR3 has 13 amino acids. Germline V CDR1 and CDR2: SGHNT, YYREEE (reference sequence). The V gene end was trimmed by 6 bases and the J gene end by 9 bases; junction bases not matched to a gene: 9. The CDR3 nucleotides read TGTGCCAGCACCCTGGGAGGGGCCAGTGAGCAGTTCTTC. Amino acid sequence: CASTLGGASEQFF.

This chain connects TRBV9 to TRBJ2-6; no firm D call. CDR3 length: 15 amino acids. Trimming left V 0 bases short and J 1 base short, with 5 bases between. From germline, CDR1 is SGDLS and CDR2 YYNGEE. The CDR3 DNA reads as TGTGCCAGCAGCGTAGGGTCTTCTGGGGCCAACGTCCTGACTTTC. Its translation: CASSVGSSGANVLTF.

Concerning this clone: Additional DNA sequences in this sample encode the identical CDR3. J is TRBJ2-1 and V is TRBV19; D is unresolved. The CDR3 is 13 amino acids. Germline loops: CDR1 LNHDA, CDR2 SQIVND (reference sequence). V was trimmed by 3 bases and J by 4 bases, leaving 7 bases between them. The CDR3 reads CASSIRAYNEQFF. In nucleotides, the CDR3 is TGTGCCAGTAGTATCCGAGCTTACAATGAGCAGTTCTTC. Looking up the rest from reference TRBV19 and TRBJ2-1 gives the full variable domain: DGGITQSPKYLFRKEGQNVTLSCEQNLNHDAMYWYRQDPGQGLRLIYYSQIVNDFQKGDIAEGYSVSREKKESFPLTVTSAQKNPTAFYLCASSIRAYNEQFFGPGTRLTVL.

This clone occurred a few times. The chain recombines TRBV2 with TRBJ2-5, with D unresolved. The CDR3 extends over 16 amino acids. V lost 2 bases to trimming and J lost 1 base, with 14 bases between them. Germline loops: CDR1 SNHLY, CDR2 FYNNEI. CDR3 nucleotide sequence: TGTGCCAGCAGTGAACGCGCACGACACCTCCAAGAGACCCAGTACTTC. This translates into CASSERARHLQETQYF.

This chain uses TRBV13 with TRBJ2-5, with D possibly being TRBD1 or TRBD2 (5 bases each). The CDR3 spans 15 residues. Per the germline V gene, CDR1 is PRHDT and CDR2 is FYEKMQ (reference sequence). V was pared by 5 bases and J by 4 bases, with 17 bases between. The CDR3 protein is CASSNRDQGSETQYF. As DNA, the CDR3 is TGTGCCAGCAGCAACCGGGATCAGGGTTCAGAGACCCAGTACTTC.

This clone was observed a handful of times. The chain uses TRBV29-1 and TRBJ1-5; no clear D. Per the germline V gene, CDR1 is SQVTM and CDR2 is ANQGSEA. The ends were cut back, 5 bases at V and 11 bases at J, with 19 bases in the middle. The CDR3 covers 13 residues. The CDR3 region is CSVMLGAGLSQHF. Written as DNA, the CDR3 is TGCAGCGTTATGCTGGGTGCGGGTTTGTCCCAGCATTTT.

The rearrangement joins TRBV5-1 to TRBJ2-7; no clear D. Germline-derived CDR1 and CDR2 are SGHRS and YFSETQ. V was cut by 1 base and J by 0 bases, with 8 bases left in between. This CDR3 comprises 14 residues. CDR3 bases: TGCGCCAGCAGCTTGACAGCCGCCTCCTACGAGCAGTACTTC. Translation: CASSLTAASYEQYF.

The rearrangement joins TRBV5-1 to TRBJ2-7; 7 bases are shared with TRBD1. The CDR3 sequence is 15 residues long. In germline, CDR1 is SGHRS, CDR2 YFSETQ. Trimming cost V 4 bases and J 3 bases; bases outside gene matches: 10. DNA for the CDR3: TGCGCCAGCAGCGGGACCGGGACAGAAGTCTACGAGCAGTACTTC. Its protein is CASSGTGTEVYEQYF.

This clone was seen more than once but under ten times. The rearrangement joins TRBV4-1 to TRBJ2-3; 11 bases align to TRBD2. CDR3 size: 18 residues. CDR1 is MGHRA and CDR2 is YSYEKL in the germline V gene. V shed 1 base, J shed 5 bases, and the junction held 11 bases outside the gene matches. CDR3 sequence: CASSQGLVAGGLGDTQYF. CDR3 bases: TGCGCCAGCAGCCAAGGTTTGGTAGCGGGGGGGCTCGGAGATACGCAGTATTTT.

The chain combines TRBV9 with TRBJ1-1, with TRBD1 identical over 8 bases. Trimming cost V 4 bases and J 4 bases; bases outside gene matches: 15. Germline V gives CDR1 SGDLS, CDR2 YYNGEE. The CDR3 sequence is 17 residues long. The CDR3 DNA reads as TGTGCCAGCAGCTCCGGACAGGGTAATAGCGCAGGCACTGAAGCTTTCTTT. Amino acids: CASSSGQGNSAGTEAFF.

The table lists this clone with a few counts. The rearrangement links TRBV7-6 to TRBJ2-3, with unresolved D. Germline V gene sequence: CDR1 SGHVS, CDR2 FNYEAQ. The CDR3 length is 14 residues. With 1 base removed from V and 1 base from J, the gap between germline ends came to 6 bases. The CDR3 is CASSLGSRTDTQYF. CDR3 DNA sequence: TGTGCCAGCAGCTTAGGTTCGCGCACAGATACGCAGTATTTT. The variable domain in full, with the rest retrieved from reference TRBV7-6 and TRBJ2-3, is GAGVSQSPRYKVTKRGQDVALRCDPISGHVSLYWYRQALGQGPEFLTYFNYEAQQDKSGLPNDRFSAERPEGSISTLTIQRTEQRDSAMYRCASSLGSRTDTQYFGPGTRLTVL.

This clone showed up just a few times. The CDR3 is CASSPLAGGHTDTQYF. CDR3 coding DNA: TGTGCCAGTAGTCCCCTAGCGGGGGGGCATACAGATACGCAGTATTTT. The rearrangement uses TRBV19 and TRBJ2-3, with 12 bases lining up with TRBD2. V lost 5 bases and J lost 3; bases outside the gene matches: 6. The germline V gene has CDR1 LNHDA and CDR2 SQIVND (reference sequence). The CDR3 covers 16 residues.

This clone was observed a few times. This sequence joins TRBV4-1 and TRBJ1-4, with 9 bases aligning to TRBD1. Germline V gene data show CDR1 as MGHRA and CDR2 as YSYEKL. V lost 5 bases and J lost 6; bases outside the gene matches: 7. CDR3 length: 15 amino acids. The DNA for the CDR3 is TGCGCCAGCAGCGCAAGACAGGGGGAGTATGAAAAACTGTTTTTT. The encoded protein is CASSARQGEYEKLFF.

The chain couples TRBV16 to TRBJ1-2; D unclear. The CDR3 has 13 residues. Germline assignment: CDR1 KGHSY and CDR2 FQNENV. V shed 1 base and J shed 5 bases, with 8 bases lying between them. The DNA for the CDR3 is TGTGCCAGCAGCCAATGGGTAGGATATGGCTACACCTTC. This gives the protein CASSQWVGYGYTF.

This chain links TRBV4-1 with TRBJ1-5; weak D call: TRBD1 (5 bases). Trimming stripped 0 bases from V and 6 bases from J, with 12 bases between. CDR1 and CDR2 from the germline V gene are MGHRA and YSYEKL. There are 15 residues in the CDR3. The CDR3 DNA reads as TGCGCCAGCAGCCAAGATGGGGGAGGATCTCAGCCCCAGCATTTT. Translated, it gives CASSQDGGGSQPQHF.

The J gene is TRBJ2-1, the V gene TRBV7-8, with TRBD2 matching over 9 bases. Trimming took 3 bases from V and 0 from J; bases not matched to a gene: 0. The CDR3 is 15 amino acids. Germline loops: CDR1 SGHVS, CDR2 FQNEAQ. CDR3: CASSFSGSSYNEQFF. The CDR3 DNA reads TGTGCCAGCAGCTTTAGCGGGAGCTCCTACAATGAGCAGTTCTTC.

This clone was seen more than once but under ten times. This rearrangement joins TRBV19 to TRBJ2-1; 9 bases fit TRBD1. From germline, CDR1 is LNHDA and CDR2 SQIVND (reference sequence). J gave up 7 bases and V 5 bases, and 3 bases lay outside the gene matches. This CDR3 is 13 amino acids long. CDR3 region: CASSYDRGNEQFF. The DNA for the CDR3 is TGTGCCAGTAGTTACGACAGGGGGAATGAGCAGTTCTTC.

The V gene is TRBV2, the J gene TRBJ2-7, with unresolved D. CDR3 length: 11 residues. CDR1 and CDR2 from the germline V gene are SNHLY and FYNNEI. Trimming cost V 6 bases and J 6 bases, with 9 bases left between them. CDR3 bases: TGTGCCAGCAGGCCGGCTACCGAGCAGTACTTC. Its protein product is CASRPATEQYF.